This record covers a single TCR beta chain. Its cognate antigen is unknown. Germline V CDR1 and CDR2: MGHRA, YSYEKL. V lost 0 bases to trimming and J lost 6 bases, with 9 bases between them. This CDR3 is built from 14 residues. This table comes from immunoSEQ multiplex PCR, and its TCRdb copy is limited to in-frame clones, with some not included. The data contain under 100,000 clones, around 90% of them singletons. This specimen comes from a study of PD-1 blockade in classical Hodgkin lymphoma. Study context: Patients in the cohort were put on intravenous nivolumab, 3 mg/kg every 2 weeks.

Each patient's relapse followed autologous stem cell transplantation, and brentuximab vedotin exposure varied. Regarding the study as a whole: Complete responders had baseline diversity similar to newly diagnosed patients. Significantly greater TCR diversity emerged by C4D1 in CD4+ cells but not CD8+ cells.

V gene TRBV4-1 combines with J gene TRBJ2-1, with no clear D. The TCR was taken from a human donor with classical Hodgkin lymphoma. The sequenced sample was peripheral blood mononuclear cells (PBMCs), obtained before the second cycle of nivolumab. CDR3 loop: CASSQDGSINEQFF. As DNA, the CDR3 is TGCGCCAGCAGCCAAGACGGCAGTATCAATGAGCAGTTCTTC.